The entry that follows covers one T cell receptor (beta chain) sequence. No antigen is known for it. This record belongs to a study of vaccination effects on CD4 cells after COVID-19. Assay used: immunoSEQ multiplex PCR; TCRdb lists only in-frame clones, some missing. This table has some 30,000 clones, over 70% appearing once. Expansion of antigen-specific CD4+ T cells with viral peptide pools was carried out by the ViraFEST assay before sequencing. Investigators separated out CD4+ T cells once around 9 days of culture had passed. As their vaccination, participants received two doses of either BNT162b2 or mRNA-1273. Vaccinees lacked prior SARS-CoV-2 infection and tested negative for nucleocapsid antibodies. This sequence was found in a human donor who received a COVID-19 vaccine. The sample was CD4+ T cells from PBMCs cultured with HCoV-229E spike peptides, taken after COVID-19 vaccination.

For the CDR3, the DNA is TGTGCCAGTAGTATAGAGATAGCGGGAGTTGGGTACGAGCAGTACTTC. Protein product: CASSIEIAGVGYEQYF. This chain uses TRBV19 with TRBJ2-7; 9 bases fit TRBD2. This CDR3 has 16 amino acids. The J segment lost 4 bases and the V segment lost 0 bases, leaving 7 bases of the junction unmatched. The V gene's germline CDR1 is LNHDA and CDR2 SQIVND (reference sequence). Based on the CDR3 plus reference TRBV19 and TRBJ2-7, the full variable domain is DGGITQSPKYLFRKEGQNVTLSCEQNLNHDAMYWYRQDPGQGLRLIYYSQIVNDFQKGDIAEGYSVSREKKESFPLTVTSAQKNPTAFYLCASSIEIAGVGYEQYFGPGTRLTVT.